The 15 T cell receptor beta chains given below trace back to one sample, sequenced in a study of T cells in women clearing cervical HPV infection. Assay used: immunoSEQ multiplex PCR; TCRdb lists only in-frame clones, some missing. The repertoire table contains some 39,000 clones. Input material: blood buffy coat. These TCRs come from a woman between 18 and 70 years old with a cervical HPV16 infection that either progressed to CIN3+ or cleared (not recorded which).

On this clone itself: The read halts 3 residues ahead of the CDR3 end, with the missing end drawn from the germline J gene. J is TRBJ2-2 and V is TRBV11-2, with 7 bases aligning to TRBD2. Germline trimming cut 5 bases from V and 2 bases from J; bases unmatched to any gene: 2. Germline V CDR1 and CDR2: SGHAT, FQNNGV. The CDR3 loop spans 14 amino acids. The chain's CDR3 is CASSRLANTGELFF. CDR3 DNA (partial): TGTGCCAGCAGCCGACTAGCCAACACCGGGGAG.

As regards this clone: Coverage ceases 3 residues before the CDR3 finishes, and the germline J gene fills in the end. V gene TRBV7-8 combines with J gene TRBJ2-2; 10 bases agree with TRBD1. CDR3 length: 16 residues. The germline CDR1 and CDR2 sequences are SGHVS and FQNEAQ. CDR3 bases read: TGTGCCAGCAGCTTTTCGACAGGGGGCCTGAATTCACCG. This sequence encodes CASSFSTGGLNSP. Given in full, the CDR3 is CASSFSTGGLNSPLFF.

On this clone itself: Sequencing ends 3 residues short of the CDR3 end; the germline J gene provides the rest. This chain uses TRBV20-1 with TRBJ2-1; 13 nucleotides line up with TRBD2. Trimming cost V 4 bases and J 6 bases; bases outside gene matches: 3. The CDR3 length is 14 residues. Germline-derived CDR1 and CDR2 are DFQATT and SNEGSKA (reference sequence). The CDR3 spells CSAMGLAGSNEQFF. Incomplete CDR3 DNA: TGCAGTGCTATGGGACTAGCGGGAAGCAATGAG.

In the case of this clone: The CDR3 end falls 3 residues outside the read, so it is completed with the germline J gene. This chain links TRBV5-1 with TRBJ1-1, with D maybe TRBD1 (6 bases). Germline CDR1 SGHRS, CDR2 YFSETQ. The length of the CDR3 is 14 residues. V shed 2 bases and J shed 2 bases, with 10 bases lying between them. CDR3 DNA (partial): TGCGCCAGCAGCTTCGGGACAATAAACACTGAA. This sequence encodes CASSFGTINTE. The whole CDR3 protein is CASSFGTINTEAFF.

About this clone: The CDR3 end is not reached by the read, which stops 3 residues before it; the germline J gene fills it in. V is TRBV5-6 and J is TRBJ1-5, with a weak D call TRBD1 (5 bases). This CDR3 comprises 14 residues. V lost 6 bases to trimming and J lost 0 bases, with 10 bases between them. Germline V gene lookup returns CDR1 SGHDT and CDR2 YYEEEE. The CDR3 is CASNFRDSNQPQHF. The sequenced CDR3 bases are TGTGCCAGCAACTTCAGGGATAGCAATCAGCCC. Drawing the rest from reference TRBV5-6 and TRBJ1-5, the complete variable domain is DAGVTQSPTHLIKTRGQQVTLRCSPKSGHDTVSWYQQALGQGPQFIFQYYEEEERQRGNFPDRFSGHQFPNYSSELNVNALLLGDSALYLCASNFRDSNQPQHFGDGTRLSIL.

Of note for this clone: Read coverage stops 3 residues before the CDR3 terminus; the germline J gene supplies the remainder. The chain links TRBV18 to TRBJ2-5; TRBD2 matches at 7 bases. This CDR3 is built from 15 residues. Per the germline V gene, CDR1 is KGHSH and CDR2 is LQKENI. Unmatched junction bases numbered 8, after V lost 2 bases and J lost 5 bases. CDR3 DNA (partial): TGTGCCAGCTCACCAATCGGGGGGATTGGGGAGACC. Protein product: CASSPIGGIGET. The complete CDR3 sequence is CASSPIGGIGETQYF.

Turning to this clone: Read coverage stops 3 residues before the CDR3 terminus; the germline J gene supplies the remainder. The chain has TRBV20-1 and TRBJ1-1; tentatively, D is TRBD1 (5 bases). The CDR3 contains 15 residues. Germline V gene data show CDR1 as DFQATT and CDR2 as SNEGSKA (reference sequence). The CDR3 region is CSARDGTSGISVAFF. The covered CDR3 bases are TGCAGTGCTAGAGATGGGACTAGCGGGATTTCGGTA.

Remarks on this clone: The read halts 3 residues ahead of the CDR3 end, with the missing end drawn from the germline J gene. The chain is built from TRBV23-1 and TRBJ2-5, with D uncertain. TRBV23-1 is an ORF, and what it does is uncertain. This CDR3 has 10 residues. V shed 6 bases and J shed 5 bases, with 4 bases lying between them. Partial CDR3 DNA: TGCGCCAGCAGAGGGGAGACC. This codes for CASRGET. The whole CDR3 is CASRGETQYF.

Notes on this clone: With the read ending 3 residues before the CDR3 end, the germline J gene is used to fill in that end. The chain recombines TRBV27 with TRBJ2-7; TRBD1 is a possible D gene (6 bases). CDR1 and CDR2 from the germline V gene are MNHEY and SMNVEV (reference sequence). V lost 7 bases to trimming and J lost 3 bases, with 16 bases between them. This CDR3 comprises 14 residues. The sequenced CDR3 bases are TGTGCCAGCACTAAGGGCTTAGGGGGCTACGAG. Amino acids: CASTKGLGGYE. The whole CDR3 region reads CASTKGLGGYEQYF.

CDR3 bases read: TGTGCCTGGATCCAGGGGGCGGCCTACAATGAG. Translating gives CAWIQGAAYNE. The whole CDR3 reads CAWIQGAAYNEQFF. V and J are TRBV30 and TRBJ2-1; 8 nucleotides line up with TRBD1. The read terminates 3 residues before the CDR3 end, so the remaining end is supplied by the germline J gene. The V gene's germline CDR1 is GTSNPN and CDR2 SVGIG (reference sequence). The junction had 4 bases not matched to a gene; V was cut back by 4 bases and J by 2 bases. This CDR3 is built from 14 residues.

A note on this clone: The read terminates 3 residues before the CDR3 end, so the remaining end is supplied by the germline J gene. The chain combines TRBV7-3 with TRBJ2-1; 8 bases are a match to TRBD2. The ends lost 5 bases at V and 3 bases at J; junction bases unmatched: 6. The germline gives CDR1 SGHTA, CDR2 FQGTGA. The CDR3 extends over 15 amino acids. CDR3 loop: CASSGTSGIYNEQFF. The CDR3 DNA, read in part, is TGTGCCAGCAGCGGTACTAGCGGTATCTACAATGAG.

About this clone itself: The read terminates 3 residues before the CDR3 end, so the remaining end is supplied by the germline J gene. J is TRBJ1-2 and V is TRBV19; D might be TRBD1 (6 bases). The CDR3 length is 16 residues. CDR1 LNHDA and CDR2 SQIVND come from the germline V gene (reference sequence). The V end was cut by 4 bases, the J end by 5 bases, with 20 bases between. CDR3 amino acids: CASSRGGGLAVYGYTF. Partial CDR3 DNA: TGTGCCAGTAGTAGGGGCGGGGGCCTCGCGGTTTATGGC. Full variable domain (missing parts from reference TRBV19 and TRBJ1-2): DGGITQSPKYLFRKEGQNVTLSCEQNLNHDAMYWYRQDPGQGLRLIYYSQIVNDFQKGDIAEGYSVSREKKESFPLTVTSAQKNPTAFYLCASSRGGGLAVYGYTFGSGTRLTVV.

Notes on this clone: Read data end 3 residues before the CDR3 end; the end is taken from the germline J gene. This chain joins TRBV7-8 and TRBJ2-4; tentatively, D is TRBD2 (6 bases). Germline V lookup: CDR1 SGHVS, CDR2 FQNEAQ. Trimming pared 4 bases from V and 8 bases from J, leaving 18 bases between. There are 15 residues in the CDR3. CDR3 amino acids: CASSSKEEGHDIQYF. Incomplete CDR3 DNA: TGTGCCAGCAGCTCTAAGGAGGAGGGGCATGACATT. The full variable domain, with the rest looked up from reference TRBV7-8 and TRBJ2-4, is GAGVSQSPRYKVAKRGQDVALRCDPISGHVSLFWYQQALGQGPEFLTYFQNEAQLDKSGLPSDRFFAERPEGSVSTLKIQRTQQEDSAVYLCASSSKEEGHDIQYFGAGTRLSVL.

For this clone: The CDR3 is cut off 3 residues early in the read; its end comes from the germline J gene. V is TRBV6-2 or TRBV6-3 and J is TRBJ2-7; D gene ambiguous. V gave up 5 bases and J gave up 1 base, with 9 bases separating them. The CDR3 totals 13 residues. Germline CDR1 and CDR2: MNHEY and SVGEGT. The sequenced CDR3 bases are TGTGCCAGCAGTGGAGCGCTATCCTACGAG. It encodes CASSGALSYE. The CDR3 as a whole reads CASSGALSYEQYF.

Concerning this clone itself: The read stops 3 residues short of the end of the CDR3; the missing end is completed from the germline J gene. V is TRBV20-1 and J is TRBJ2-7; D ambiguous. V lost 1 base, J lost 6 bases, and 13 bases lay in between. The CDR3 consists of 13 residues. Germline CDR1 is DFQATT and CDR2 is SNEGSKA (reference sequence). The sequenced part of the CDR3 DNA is TGCAGTGCTAGAGCGGGTATTTCTGGCGAG. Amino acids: CSARAGISGE. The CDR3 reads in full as CSARAGISGEQYF.